This T cell receptor beta chain originates from a study of shared clonotypes between healthy human individuals. Deep level was the assay's run setting. Every subset's genomic DNA went evenly onto several immunoSEQ plates. Sequencing used immunoSEQ multiplex PCR; TCRdb keeps in-frame clones, though not all of them. The data show about 1.4 million clones, about 96% seen once. From germline, CDR1 is WNHNN and CDR2 SYGVQD (reference sequence). The CDR3 spans 16 residues. Trimming pared 3 bases from V and 2 bases from J, leaving 14 bases between. Both subsets, CD45RA+ naive and CD45RA-negative memory, were split from the CD4+ cells. Study-level results: Memory subsets generally showed smaller estimated richness than naive subsets did.

Worth noting for this clone: Its antigen remains unidentified.

The chain couples TRBV10-1 to TRBJ1-5; D might be TRBD1 (6 bases). The receptor was derived from a man aged 25 to 45 in good health. Sample: naive CD4+ T cells sorted from blood. As for subset: CD45RA+ positively selected. For the CDR3, the DNA is TGCGCCAGCAGTGACAAAACAGGGTGGGGCAATCAGCCCCAGCATTTT. It codes for CASSDKTGWGNQPQHF.